These 11 T cell receptor beta chains were all obtained from the same sample, sequenced in a study of blood T cell repertoires in COVID-19. The method was immunoSEQ multiplex PCR; TCRdb's version includes in-frame clones alone and lacks a portion of them. The sample has a few hundred thousand clones, roughly four fifths seen once; the top ten hold 3%. The sequencing input was peripheral blood. These receptors originate from a woman aged 30 to 39 who had recovered from COVID-19.

The rearrangement links TRBV19 to TRBJ1-3; 8 bases are shared with TRBD1. Looked up from germline, CDR1 is LNHDA and CDR2 is SQIVND (reference sequence). This CDR3 region has 16 residues. V was clipped by 4 bases and J by 1 base; unmatched bases: 6. The CDR3 DNA sequence: TGTGCCAGTAGTACAGGACAGGGAACGTCTGGAAACACCATATATTTT. This gives the protein CASSTGQGTSGNTIYF.

This chain uses TRBV10-1 with TRBJ1-5; D possibly corresponds to TRBD1 (5 bases). The ends were cut back, 3 bases at V and 0 bases at J, with 9 bases in the middle. The CDR3 spans 15 residues. Germline V gene data show CDR1 as WNHNN and CDR2 as SYGVQD (reference sequence). The CDR3 bases are TGCGCCAGCAGTGAAACAGGACATAGCAATCAGCCCCAGCATTTT. This codes for CASSETGHSNQPQHF.

The chain joins TRBV5-1 to TRBJ1-4, with D uncertain. This CDR3 contains 17 residues. Per the germline V gene, CDR1 is SGHRS and CDR2 is YFSETQ. V was clipped by 0 bases and J by 0 bases, with 12 bases between them. The CDR3 reads CASSLAPPEATNEKLFF. The CDR3 DNA follows: TGCGCCAGCAGCTTGGCCCCTCCGGAGGCAACTAATGAAAAACTGTTTTTT.

V gene TRBV28 combines with J gene TRBJ2-1, with TRBD2 matching 7 bases. Germline CDR1 reads MDHEN; CDR2 reads SYDVKM. With V trimmed by 8 bases and J by 2 bases, 6 bases remained unmatched. The CDR3 is 14 amino acids. CDR3 nucleotide sequence: TGTGCCAGCTCCCCCAGCGGGACCTACAATGAGCAGTTCTTC. It encodes CASSPSGTYNEQFF.

This clone has more than one count but fewer than ten. J is TRBJ1-2 and V is TRBV19; no reliable D call. Germline CDR1 reads LNHDA; CDR2 reads SQIVND (reference sequence). This CDR3 spans 11 amino acids. V was pared by 7 bases and J by 7 bases, with 10 bases between. The CDR3 loop reads CASTEASGYTF. The CDR3 bases are TGTGCCAGTACCGAGGCTAGTGGCTACACCTTC.

This sequence joins TRBV5-6 and TRBJ2-5; 8 bases map to TRBD1. The V and J ends lost 0 bases and 5 bases, in that order; junction bases with no gene match: 12. Germline V gene data show CDR1 as SGHDT and CDR2 as YYEEEE. This CDR3 has 17 amino acids. The chain's CDR3 is CASSLEIGGRGRETQYF. The CDR3 nucleotides are TGTGCCAGCAGCTTGGAAATAGGGGGCAGGGGGCGGGAGACCCAGTACTTC.

The rearrangement links TRBV29-1 to TRBJ1-1; D is perhaps TRBD1 (5 bases). The germline V and J ends were trimmed by 1 base and 1 base, with 10 bases remaining between them. There are 14 residues in the CDR3. Germline V CDR1 and CDR2: SQVTM, ANQGSEA. The DNA of the CDR3 is TGCAGCGTTGAAGCCGATACAGGGAACACTGAAGCTTTCTTT. Translated: CSVEADTGNTEAFF.

The chain links TRBV10-1 to TRBJ2-7; TRBD2 agrees at 12 bases. The germline CDR1 and CDR2 sequences are WNHNN and SYGVQD (reference sequence). V was clipped by 6 bases and J by 3 bases; unmatched bases: 15. The CDR3 is made up of 18 amino acids. CDR3 sequence reads: CASRQRTSGNYPYYEQYF. CDR3 DNA: TGCGCCAGCAGACAAAGGACTAGCGGGAATTACCCTTACTACGAGCAGTACTTC.

The chain carries TRBV19 and TRBJ2-2, with D possibly matching TRBD1 (5 bases). Germline V gene data show CDR1 as LNHDA and CDR2 as SQIVND (reference sequence). Trimming took off 7 bases at V and 0 bases at J, with 12 bases between the two ends. The CDR3 totals 15 residues. CDR3 protein: CASIRGRANTGELFF. The DNA for the CDR3 is TGTGCCAGTATTAGGGGCAGGGCGAACACCGGGGAGCTGTTTTTT.

The chain recombines TRBV5-1 with TRBJ2-1, with no clear D. The germline CDR1 and CDR2 sequences are SGHRS and YFSETQ. Trimming took 4 bases from V and 4 from J, leaving 18 bases between them. CDR3 length equals 16 residues. Here the CDR3 DNA reads TGCGCCAGCAGCCTGATCGGAGAGCCACAATACAATGAGCAGTTCTTC. Translated, it gives CASSLIGEPQYNEQFF.

The sample holds one count of this clone. This chain joins TRBV6-5 and TRBJ2-1, with D possibly TRBD2 on 6 matching bases. In germline, CDR1 is MNHEY, CDR2 SVGAGI. V shed 7 bases and J shed 9 bases, with 22 bases lying between them. The CDR3 has 15 amino acids. The CDR3 loop reads CASIRVAAVGGEQFF. Written as DNA, the CDR3 is TGTGCCAGCATTAGAGTAGCGGCCGTTGGGGGTGAGCAGTTCTTC.